The 26 T cell receptor beta chains in this list originate from one sample, sequenced in a study of shared clonotypes between healthy human individuals. The method was immunoSEQ multiplex PCR; TCRdb's version includes in-frame clones alone and lacks a portion of them. The sample carries approximately 1.5 million clones, under 99% recorded once. What was sequenced was naive CD4+ T cells sorted from blood. As for subset: CD45RA+ positively selected. The receptors shown here come from a man younger than 45 in good health.

This chain connects TRBV29-1 to TRBJ2-3, with D maybe TRBD2 (5 bases). The CDR3 totals 13 residues. Germline assignment: CDR1 SQVTM and CDR2 ANQGSEA. Between the trimmed V and J ends, which lost 8 bases and 2 bases, there was a span of 14 bases. CDR3 sequence: CSSRGLHTDTQYF. CDR3 DNA: TGCAGCTCCCGCGGGCTACACACAGATACGCAGTATTTT.

The V gene is TRBV28, the J gene TRBJ2-6; maybe TRBD1 (5 bases). Trimming removed 5 bases at V and 4 bases at J, with 12 bases between. CDR3 length equals 15 residues. CDR1 and CDR2 from the germline V gene are MDHEN and SYDVKM. The CDR3, as DNA: TGTGCCAGCAGTACGATAGGGGTAGGGGCCAACGTCCTGACTTTC. Translated, it gives CASSTIGVGANVLTF. Using reference TRBV28 and TRBJ2-6 for the parts outside the CDR3, the full variable domain is DVKVTQSSRYLVKRTGEKVFLECVQDMDHENMFWYRQDPGLGLRLIYFSYDVKMKEKGDIPEGYSVSREKKERFSLILESASTNQTSMYLCASSTIGVGANVLTFGAGSRLTVL.

This clone was counted a single time. The chain carries TRBV19 and TRBJ2-2; the D gene is possibly TRBD1 (5 bases). The CDR3 loop spans 15 amino acids. Germline V gene lookup returns CDR1 LNHDA and CDR2 SQIVND (reference sequence). The V gene lost 2 bases and the J gene lost 0 bases, with 7 bases spanning the gap. The CDR3 spells CASSIQGSNTGELFF. The CDR3, as DNA: TGTGCCAGTAGTATACAGGGTTCGAACACCGGGGAGCTGTTTTTT. Filled out from reference TRBV19 and TRBJ2-2, the complete variable domain reads DGGITQSPKYLFRKEGQNVTLSCEQNLNHDAMYWYRQDPGQGLRLIYYSQIVNDFQKGDIAEGYSVSREKKESFPLTVTSAQKNPTAFYLCASSIQGSNTGELFFGEGSRLTVL.

For the CDR3, the DNA is TGTGCCATCAGTGAGGGGGGCGGTCCGGGGAATACGCAGTATTTT. Encoded protein: CAISEGGGPGNTQYF. The genes are TRBV10-3 and TRBJ2-3, with D possibly matching TRBD1 (6 bases). The CDR3 totals 15 residues. Germline V gene data show CDR1 as ENHRY and CDR2 as SYGVKD. The V and J ends lost 2 bases and 7 bases respectively, with 16 bases between them.

The V gene is TRBV6-4, the J gene TRBJ2-1; no firm D call. V lost 4 bases and J 7 bases, leaving 11 bases between the germline ends. Germline V gene lookup returns CDR1 MRHNA and CDR2 SNTAGT. The CDR3 totals 13 residues. CDR3 nucleotide sequence: TGTGCCAGCAGTGTTGGGCCATTAAATGAGCAGTTCTTC. The encoded protein is CASSVGPLNEQFF.

The V gene is TRBV14, the J gene TRBJ1-1; tentative D call: TRBD1 (5 bases). Trimming took off 4 bases at V and 10 bases at J, with 16 bases between the two ends. Germline assignment: CDR1 SGHDN and CDR2 FVKESK. The CDR3 has 13 residues. The CDR3 spells CASSPRTGGAAFF. The CDR3 DNA sequence: TGTGCCAGCAGCCCCCGGACGGGAGGGGCAGCTTTCTTT.

The V call is TRBV6-1, the J call TRBJ2-7; D is unresolved. This CDR3 is 14 amino acids long. V lost 10 bases, J lost 0 bases, and 16 bases lay in between. From germline, CDR1 is MNHNS and CDR2 SASEGT. CDR3 bases: TGTGCCACATCTTTTCGCAGGAACTCCTACGAGCAGTACTTC. This gives the protein CATSFRRNSYEQYF.

The chain couples TRBV28 to TRBJ2-5; D unclear. The germline V and J ends were trimmed by 6 bases and 2 bases, with 10 bases remaining between them. In germline, CDR1 is MDHEN, CDR2 SYDVKM. This CDR3 comprises 13 residues. The CDR3 DNA reads as TGTGCCAGCAGGTCTAACGGACAAGAGACCCAGTACTTC. Its translation: CASRSNGQETQYF.

This sequence joins TRBV2 and TRBJ1-1, with 8 bases identical to TRBD1. After removal of 6 bases from V and 6 bases from J, the junction contained 3 bases not matched to a gene. CDR1 is SNHLY, CDR2 FYNNEI, per germline. The CDR3 sequence is 12 residues long. CDR3 nucleotides: TGTGCCAGCAGAGCGACAGGGGCTGAAGCTTTCTTT. Translating it yields CASRATGAEAFF.

The chain carries TRBV15 and TRBJ2-7; 8 nucleotides agree with TRBD2. The CDR3 is 16 amino acids. Germline CDR1 reads LNHNV; CDR2 reads YYDKDF (reference sequence). After removal of 0 bases from V and 2 bases from J, the junction contained 6 bases not matched to a gene. The CDR3 sequence is CATSRDPGRAAYEQYF. In DNA form, the CDR3 reads TGTGCCACCAGCAGAGATCCCGGGAGGGCCGCCTACGAGCAGTACTTC.

The chain recombines TRBV5-1 with TRBJ2-4, with 9 bases identical to TRBD2. Germline V gene data show CDR1 as SGHRS and CDR2 as YFSETQ. The CDR3 consists of 15 residues. The V and J ends lost 2 bases and 5 bases, in that order; junction bases with no gene match: 5. The CDR3 reads CASSFSGSYENIQYF. The CDR3 nucleotides are TGCGCCAGCAGCTTTAGCGGGAGTTACGAAAACATTCAGTACTTC.

The V call is TRBV6-5, the J call TRBJ1-1, with D possibly TRBD1 on 6 matching bases. The CDR3 runs to 12 residues. The germline V gene encodes CDR1 MNHEY and CDR2 SVGAGI. The ends were cut back, 6 bases at V and 11 bases at J, with 16 bases in the middle. The CDR3 coding sequence is TGTGCCAGCAGAAACGAGGGGGGGAAGGCTTTCTTT. Its translation is CASRNEGGKAFF.

V usage is TRBV6-1 and J usage is TRBJ2-7; D not certain. CDR1 and CDR2 (germline): MNHNS, SASEGT. The CDR3 extends over 14 amino acids. Trimming shortened V by 3 bases and J by 2 bases, and 11 bases separated the two germline ends. For the CDR3, the DNA is TGTGCCAGCAGTGAGAAAAACCCTCCCTACGAGCAGTACTTC. Translated: CASSEKNPPYEQYF.

This chain uses TRBV18 with TRBJ2-1; 10 bases are shared with TRBD2. The CDR3 is 15 residues long. The ends lost 4 bases at V and 10 bases at J; junction bases unmatched: 10. From germline, CDR1 is KGHSH and CDR2 LQKENI. CDR3 in amino acids: CASSLGLASSGEQFF. In nucleotides, the CDR3 is TGTGCCAGCTCACTGGGACTAGCGTCATCCGGGGAGCAGTTCTTC.

The chain uses TRBV27 and TRBJ2-5; maybe TRBD2 (6 bases). The CDR3 extends over 15 amino acids. Between the trimmed V and J ends, which lost 1 base and 4 bases, there was a span of 13 bases. CDR1 and CDR2 (germline): MNHEY, SMNVEV (reference sequence). The CDR3 spells CASSLYVAGLETQYF. The CDR3 bases are TGTGCCAGCAGTTTATACGTTGCGGGATTAGAGACCCAGTACTTC.

The J gene is TRBJ2-6, the V gene TRBV5-1; the D gene is possibly TRBD1 (6 bases). V was cut by 2 bases and J by 1 base, with 16 bases left in between. Germline assignment: CDR1 SGHRS and CDR2 YFSETQ. The CDR3 contains 18 residues. The CDR3 DNA reads TGCGCCAGCAGCTTCGGGTCAGGGGTGTCGTCTGGGGCCAACGTCCTGACTTTC. This translates into CASSFGSGVSSGANVLTF.

The rearrangement joins TRBV7-9 to TRBJ2-7; 7 bases are shared with TRBD2. The germline gives CDR1 SEHNR, CDR2 FQNEAQ (reference sequence). Trimming at V came to 5 bases and at J to 5 bases, leaving 12 bases not matched to a gene. The CDR3 runs 15 residues. The CDR3 here is CASSPIRGETDEQYF. The CDR3 DNA reads as TGTGCCAGCAGCCCCATTCGGGGGGAGACGGACGAGCAGTACTTC.

With respect to this clone: Other DNA sequences in the sample encode the same CDR3. The gene calls are TRBV18 and TRBJ1-5; no clear D gene. The CDR3 has 13 residues. CDR1 is KGHSH, CDR2 LQKENI, per germline. V gave up 2 bases and J gave up 5 bases, with 7 bases separating them. This chain's CDR3 is CASSPAGDQPQHF. CDR3 in DNA: TGTGCCAGCTCACCAGCCGGGGATCAGCCCCAGCATTTT.

This chain links TRBV23-1 with TRBJ2-1; a weak D match, TRBD2 (5 bases). TRBV23-1 is known as an ORF, though its function is uncertain. The CDR3 covers 17 residues. The V end was cut by 5 bases, the J end by 0 bases, with 17 bases between. Here the CDR3 reads CASSVDSAESSYNEQFF. The CDR3 DNA reads as TGCGCCAGCAGTGTTGACTCAGCGGAGAGCTCCTACAATGAGCAGTTCTTC.

This clone was seen once. The chain carries TRBV7-2 and TRBJ1-5; D uncertain. The CDR3 loop spans 14 amino acids. Trimming shortened V by 2 bases and J by 0 bases, and 5 bases separated the two germline ends. CDR1 SGHTA and CDR2 FQGNSA come from the germline V gene. CDR3 sequence: CASSLTDSNQPQHF. CDR3 in DNA: TGTGCCAGCAGCTTAACAGATAGCAATCAGCCCCAGCATTTT. The full variable domain, completed using reference TRBV7-2 and TRBJ1-5, is GAGVSQSPSNKVTEKGKDVELRCDPISGHTALYWYRQSLGQGLEFLIYFQGNSAPDKSGLPSDRFSAERTGGSVSTLTIQRTQQEDSAVYLCASSLTDSNQPQHFGDGTRLSIL.

This rearrangement joins TRBV19 to TRBJ2-3, with unresolved D. This CDR3 has 12 amino acids. V dropped 2 bases and J dropped 5 bases, with 5 bases sitting between them. The V gene's germline CDR1 is LNHDA and CDR2 SQIVND (reference sequence). The CDR3 region is CASSIKGDTQYF. The DNA for the CDR3 is TGTGCCAGTAGTATAAAGGGAGATACGCAGTATTTT. Complete variable domain (other parts from reference TRBV19 and TRBJ2-3): DGGITQSPKYLFRKEGQNVTLSCEQNLNHDAMYWYRQDPGQGLRLIYYSQIVNDFQKGDIAEGYSVSREKKESFPLTVTSAQKNPTAFYLCASSIKGDTQYFGPGTRLTVL.

This chain joins TRBV19 and TRBJ1-4; possible D gene TRBD1, 5 bases. In germline, CDR1 is LNHDA, CDR2 SQIVND (reference sequence). This CDR3 is 15 amino acids long. The V end lost 6 bases, the J end lost 10 bases, and 21 bases lay between the germline ends. The CDR3 DNA reads TGTGCCAGTAGCCAAGGGGAGGGTCAGATCAGAAAACTGTTTTTT. This encodes CASSQGEGQIRKLFF.

The chain carries TRBV28 and TRBJ2-6; no reliable D call. The CDR3 has 16 amino acids. The germline V gene has CDR1 MDHEN and CDR2 SYDVKM. Trimming stripped 6 bases from V and 4 bases from J, with 16 bases between. The CDR3 sequence is CASSVDPGLGANVLTF. In DNA, the CDR3 is TGTGCCAGCAGCGTAGATCCAGGATTGGGGGCCAACGTCCTGACTTTC.

This clone has just one count. V is TRBV28 and J is TRBJ1-3; TRBD1 matches at 7 bases. In germline, CDR1 is MDHEN, CDR2 SYDVKM. The CDR3 loop spans 16 amino acids. Trimming cost V 5 bases and J 2 bases; bases outside gene matches: 9. The CDR3 sequence is CASSQPQGRAGNTIYF. CDR3 nucleotides: TGTGCCAGCAGTCAACCACAGGGGAGGGCTGGAAACACCATATATTTT.

This chain connects TRBV6-1 to TRBJ2-2; TRBD1 matches at 7 bases. The CDR3 runs to 15 residues. Losses at the gene ends were 0 bases for V and 4 bases for J; bases not matched to a gene: 2. Germline V lookup: CDR1 MNHNS, CDR2 SASEGT. DNA of the CDR3: TGTGCCAGCAGTGAAGCGGACAGGCCCACCGGGGAGCTGTTTTTT. It is translated as CASSEADRPTGELFF.

As to this clone: The germline gene is not matched at one end of the junction; a read error may be the cause. The V gene is TRBV5-4, the J gene TRBJ1-1, with D unresolved. The CDR3 contains 13 residues. CDR1 and CDR2 from the germline V gene are SGHNT and YYREEE (reference sequence). CDR3 sequence: CASSLGNSSPPAF. CDR3 nucleotide sequence: TGTGCCAGCAGCTTGGGAAATTCGAGCCCTCCGGCGTTC.